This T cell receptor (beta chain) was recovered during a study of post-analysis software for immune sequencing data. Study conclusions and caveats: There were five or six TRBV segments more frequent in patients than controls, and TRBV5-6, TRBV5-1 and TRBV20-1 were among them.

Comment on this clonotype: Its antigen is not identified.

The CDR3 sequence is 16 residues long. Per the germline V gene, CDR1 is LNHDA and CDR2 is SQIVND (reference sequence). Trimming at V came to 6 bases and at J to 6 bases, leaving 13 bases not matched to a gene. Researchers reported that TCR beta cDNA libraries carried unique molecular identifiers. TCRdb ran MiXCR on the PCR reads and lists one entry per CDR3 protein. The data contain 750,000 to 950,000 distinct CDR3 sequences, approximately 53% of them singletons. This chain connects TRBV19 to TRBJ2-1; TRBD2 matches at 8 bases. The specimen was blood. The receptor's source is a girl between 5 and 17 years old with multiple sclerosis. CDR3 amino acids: CASSNPRAGVGNEQFF. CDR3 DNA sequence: TGTGCCAGTAGCAACCCACGAGCGGGGGTCGGCAATGAGCAGTTCTTC. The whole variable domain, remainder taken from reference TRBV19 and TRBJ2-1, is DGGITQSPKYLFRKEGQNVTLSCEQNLNHDAMYWYRQDPGQGLRLIYYSQIVNDFQKGDIAEGYSVSREKKESFPLTVTSAQKNPTAFYLCASSNPRAGVGNEQFFGPGTRLTVL.